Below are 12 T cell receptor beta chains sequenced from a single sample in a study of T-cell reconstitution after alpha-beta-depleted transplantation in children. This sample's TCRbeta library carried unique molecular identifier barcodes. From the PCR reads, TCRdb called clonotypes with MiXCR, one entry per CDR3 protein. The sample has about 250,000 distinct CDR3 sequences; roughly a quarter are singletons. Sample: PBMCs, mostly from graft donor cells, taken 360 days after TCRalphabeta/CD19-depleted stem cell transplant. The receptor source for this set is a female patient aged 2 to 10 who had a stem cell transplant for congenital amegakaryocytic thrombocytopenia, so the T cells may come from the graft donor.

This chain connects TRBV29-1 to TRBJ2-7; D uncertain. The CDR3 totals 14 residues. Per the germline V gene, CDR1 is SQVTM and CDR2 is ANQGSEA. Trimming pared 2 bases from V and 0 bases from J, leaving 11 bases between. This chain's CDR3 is CSVEILTNSYEQYF. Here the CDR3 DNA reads TGCAGCGTTGAAATCCTAACCAACTCCTACGAGCAGTACTTC.

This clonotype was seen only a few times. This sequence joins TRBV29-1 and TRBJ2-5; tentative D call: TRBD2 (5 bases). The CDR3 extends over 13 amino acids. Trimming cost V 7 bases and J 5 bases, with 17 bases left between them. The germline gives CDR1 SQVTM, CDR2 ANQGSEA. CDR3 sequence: CSAETNRGETQYF. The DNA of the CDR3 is TGCAGCGCGGAAACAAATAGAGGGGAGACCCAGTACTTC.

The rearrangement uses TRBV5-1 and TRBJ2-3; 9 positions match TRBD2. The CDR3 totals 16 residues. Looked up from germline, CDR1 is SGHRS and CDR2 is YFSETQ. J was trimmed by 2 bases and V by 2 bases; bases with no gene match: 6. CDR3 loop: CASSLRTSEFTDTQYF. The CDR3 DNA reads TGCGCCAGCAGCTTAAGGACTAGCGAATTCACAGATACGCAGTATTTT.

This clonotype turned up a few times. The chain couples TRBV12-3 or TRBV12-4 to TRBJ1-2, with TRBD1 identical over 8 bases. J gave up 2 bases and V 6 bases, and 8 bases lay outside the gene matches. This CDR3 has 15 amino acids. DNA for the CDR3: TGTGCCAGCAGCCCCGGACAGGGTGGGAACTATGGCTACACCTTC. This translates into CASSPGQGGNYGYTF.

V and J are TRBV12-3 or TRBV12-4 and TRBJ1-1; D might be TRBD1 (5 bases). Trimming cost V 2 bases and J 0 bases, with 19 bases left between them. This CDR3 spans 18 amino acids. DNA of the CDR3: TGTGCCAGCAGTTTAAGGACGTCAGGGCTTTTCATGAACACTGAAGCTTTCTTT. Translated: CASSLRTSGLFMNTEAFF.

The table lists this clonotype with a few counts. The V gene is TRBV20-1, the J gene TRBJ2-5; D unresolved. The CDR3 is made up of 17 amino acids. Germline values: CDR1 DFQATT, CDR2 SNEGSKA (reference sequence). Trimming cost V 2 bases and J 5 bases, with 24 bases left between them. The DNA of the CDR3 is TGCAGTGCTAGACCTTCCCTCTCCCGGGTCATTCAGGAGACCCAGTACTTC. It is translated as CSARPSLSRVIQETQYF.

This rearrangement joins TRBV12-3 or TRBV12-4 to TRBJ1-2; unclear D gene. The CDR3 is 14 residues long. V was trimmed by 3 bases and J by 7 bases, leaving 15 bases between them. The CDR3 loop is CASSLGVTGFGYTF. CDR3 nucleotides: TGTGCCAGCAGTTTGGGTGTTACGGGGTTTGGCTACACCTTC.

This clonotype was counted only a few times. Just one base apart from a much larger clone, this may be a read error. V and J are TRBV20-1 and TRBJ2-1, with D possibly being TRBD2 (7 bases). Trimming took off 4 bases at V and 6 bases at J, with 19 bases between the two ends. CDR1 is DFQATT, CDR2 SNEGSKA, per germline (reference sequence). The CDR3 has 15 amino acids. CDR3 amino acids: CSANLGGPIGNEQFF. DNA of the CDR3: TGCAGTGCTAACCTCGGGGGGCCAATAGGCAATGAGCAGTTCTTC.

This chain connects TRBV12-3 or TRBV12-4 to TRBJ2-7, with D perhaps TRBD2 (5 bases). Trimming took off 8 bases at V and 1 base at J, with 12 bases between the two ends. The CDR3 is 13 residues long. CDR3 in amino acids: CASRGYTSYEQYF. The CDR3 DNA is TGTGCCAGCCGGGGTTACACGTCCTACGAGCAGTACTTC.

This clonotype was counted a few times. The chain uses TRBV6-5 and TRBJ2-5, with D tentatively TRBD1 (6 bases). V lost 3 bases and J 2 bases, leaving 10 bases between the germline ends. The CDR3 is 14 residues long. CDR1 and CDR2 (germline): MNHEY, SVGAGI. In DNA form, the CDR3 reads TGTGCCAGCAGTTATCTGGACAGTCAAGAGACCCAGTACTTC. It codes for CASSYLDSQETQYF.

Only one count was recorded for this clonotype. This CDR3 is CASIGPRRAEGYGYTF. For the CDR3, the DNA is TGTGCCAGCATTGGCCCTCGGCGCGCGGAGGGCTATGGCTACACCTTC. The chain recombines TRBV28 with TRBJ1-2; no clear D gene. Germline V CDR1 and CDR2: MDHEN, SYDVKM. Trimming took off 7 bases at V and 4 bases at J, with 22 bases between the two ends. This CDR3 region has 16 residues.

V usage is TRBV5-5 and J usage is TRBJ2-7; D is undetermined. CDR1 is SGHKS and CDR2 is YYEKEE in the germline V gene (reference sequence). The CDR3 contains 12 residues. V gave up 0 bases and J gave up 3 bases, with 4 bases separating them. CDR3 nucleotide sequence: TGTGCCAGCAGCTTGGTTTTCTACGAGCAGTACTTC. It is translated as CASSLVFYEQYF.